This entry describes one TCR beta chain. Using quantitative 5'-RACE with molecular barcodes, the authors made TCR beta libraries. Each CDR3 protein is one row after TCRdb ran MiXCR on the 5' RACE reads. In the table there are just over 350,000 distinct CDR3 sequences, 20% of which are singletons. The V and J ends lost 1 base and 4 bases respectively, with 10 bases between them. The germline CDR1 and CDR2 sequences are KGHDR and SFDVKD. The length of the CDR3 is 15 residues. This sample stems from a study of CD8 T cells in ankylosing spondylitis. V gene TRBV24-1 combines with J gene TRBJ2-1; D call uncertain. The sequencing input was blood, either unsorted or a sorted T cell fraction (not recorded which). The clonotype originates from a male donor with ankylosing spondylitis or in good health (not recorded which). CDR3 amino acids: CATSDFRRTYNEQFF. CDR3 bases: TGTGCCACCAGTGATTTCCGCAGAACTTACAATGAGCAGTTCTTC.